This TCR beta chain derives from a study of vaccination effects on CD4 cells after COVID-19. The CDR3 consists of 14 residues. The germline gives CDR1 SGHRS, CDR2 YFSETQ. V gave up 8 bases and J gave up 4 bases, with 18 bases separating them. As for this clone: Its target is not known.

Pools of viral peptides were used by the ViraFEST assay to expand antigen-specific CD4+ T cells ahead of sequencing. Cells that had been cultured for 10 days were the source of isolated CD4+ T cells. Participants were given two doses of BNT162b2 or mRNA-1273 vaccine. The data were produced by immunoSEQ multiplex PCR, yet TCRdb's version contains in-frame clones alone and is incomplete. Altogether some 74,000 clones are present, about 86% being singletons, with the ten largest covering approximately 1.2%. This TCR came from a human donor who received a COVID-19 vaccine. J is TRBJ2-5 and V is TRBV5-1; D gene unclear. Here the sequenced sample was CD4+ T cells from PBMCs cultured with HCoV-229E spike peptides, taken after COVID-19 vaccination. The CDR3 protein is CASSFATLGETQYF. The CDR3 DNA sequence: TGCGCCAGTTCATTTGCGACGCTTGGAGAGACCCAGTACTTC.